The 5 T cell receptor beta chains below were found in one sample sequenced in a study of T-cell memory formation after mild COVID-19. One entry per CDR3 protein results from TCRdb running MiXCR on the 5' RACE reads. The profile shows roughly 380,000 distinct CDR3 sequences, approximately 29% of them singletons. Sample: PBMCs or a T cell subset sorted from them (not recorded which). The receptors here all came from an adult woman who had mild COVID-19 (a few samples of this study predate the infection). Cell type and time point are not known.

V gene TRBV7-3 combines with J gene TRBJ2-7, with D perhaps matching TRBD1 or TRBD2 (5 bases each). V lost 5 bases and J lost 7, with 18 bases in between. Germline V CDR1 and CDR2: SGHTA, FQGTGA. This CDR3 has 14 residues. The CDR3 sequence is CASSVTGTSREQYF. The DNA for the CDR3 is TGTGCCAGCAGCGTGACGGGGACCTCTCGGGAGCAGTACTTC.

A few counts support this clonotype. The chain is built from TRBV4-3 and TRBJ2-1; D might be TRBD1 (6 bases). Trimming cost V 0 bases and J 5 bases, with 14 bases left between them. This CDR3 contains 16 residues. Germline values: CDR1 LGHNA, CDR2 YSLEER. The CDR3 nucleotides are TGCGCCAGCAGCCAAGAAGGGTTTAACAGGGACAATGAGCAGTTCTTC. Amino acids: CASSQEGFNRDNEQFF.

This chain links TRBV11-2 with TRBJ2-1; D unresolved. V was shortened by 10 bases and J by 7 bases, with 20 bases between the two germline ends. The CDR3 is 14 residues long. Germline-derived CDR1 and CDR2 are SGHAT and FQNNGV. This CDR3 is CATPNDPGRNEQFF. The DNA for the CDR3 is TGTGCCACCCCAAATGACCCCGGTAGGAATGAGCAGTTCTTC.

This chain uses TRBV3-1 with TRBJ1-1; tentatively, D is TRBD1 (6 bases). Germline V gene data show CDR1 as LGHDT and CDR2 as YNNKEL (reference sequence). Between the trimmed V and J ends, which lost 1 base and 8 bases, there was a span of 11 bases. The CDR3 consists of 13 residues. CDR3 sequence (DNA): TGTGCCAGCAGCCAAGCGACCGGGACAGAAGCTTTCTTT. It specifies CASSQATGTEAFF.

This clonotype was seen only a few times. The gene calls are TRBV11-2 and TRBJ1-1, with D hard to call. The germline V and J ends were trimmed by 0 bases and 3 bases, with 5 bases remaining between them. CDR3 length: 13 residues. Germline-derived CDR1 and CDR2 are SGHAT and FQNNGV. The CDR3 loop is CASSLERYTEAFF. CDR3 coding DNA: TGTGCCAGCAGCTTAGAAAGGTACACTGAAGCTTTCTTT. The complete variable domain, with remaining parts taken from reference TRBV11-2 and TRBJ1-1, reads EAGVAQSPRYKIIEKRQSVAFWCNPISGHATLYWYQQILGQGPKLLIQFQNNGVVDDSQLPKDRFSAERLKGVDSTLKIQPAKLEDSAVYLCASSLERYTEAFFGQGTRLTVV.